The T cell receptor beta chain described here comes from a study of long-term antiretroviral therapy in people with HIV. Study-wide results and caveats: Diversity went up after ART and still fell short of transplant donor controls.

At the survey level, the v3.0 immunoSEQ assay was run. Profiled with immunoSEQ multiplex PCR; TCRdb holds only in-frame clones, not every one. The table records 7,300 or so clones, nearly 75% of them present only once. A note on this clone: The antigen is unknown.

Every HIV-positive participant received treatment in the United States. CDR3 length: 16 amino acids. Germline V lookup: CDR1 MNHEY, CDR2 SMNVEV (reference sequence). The germline V and J ends were trimmed by 0 bases and 1 base, with 10 bases remaining between them. Material: unsorted PBMCs, obtained approximately eleven months before starting antiretroviral therapy. This TCR derives from a man aged 35-49 years with HIV. The V and J genes are TRBV27 and TRBJ1-3; D perhaps matches TRBD1 (5 bases). CDR3 bases: TGTGCCAGCAGTTTATCTTCGGGGGGATCTGGAAACACCATATATTTT. This sequence encodes CASSLSSGGSGNTIYF.